This TCR beta chain was observed in a study of CD8+ T cells in alopecia areata. Patients with alopecia areata provided lesional scalp punch biopsies as well as peripheral blood. The ends were cut back, 3 bases at V and 12 bases at J, with 24 bases in the middle. The CDR3 totals 15 residues. CDR1 is GTSNPN and CDR2 is SVGIG in the germline V gene (reference sequence). Investigators isolated RNA and reverse transcribed it into cDNA to act as the sequencing template. Assay: immunoSEQ multiplex PCR; the TCRdb copy retains only in-frame clones and omits some. The sample lists over 150,000 clones, roughly 65% occurring once.

The gene calls are TRBV30 and TRBJ2-1; possible D gene TRBD2, 6 bases. Sequences were derived from CD4+ T cells sorted from blood, sampled at week 0. This TCR derives from a human donor with alopecia areata. In nucleotides, the CDR3 is TGTGCCTGGAGCGCACCCATGGACTACGGATTGGGGCAGTTCTTC. It specifies CAWSAPMDYGLGQFF. Using reference TRBV30 and TRBJ2-1 for the parts outside the CDR3, the full variable domain is SQTIHQWPATLVQPVGSPLSLECTVEGTSNPNLYWYRQAAGRGLQLLFYSVGIGQISSEVPQNLSASRPQDRQFILSSKKLLLSDSGFYLCAWSAPMDYGLGQFFGPGTRLTVL.